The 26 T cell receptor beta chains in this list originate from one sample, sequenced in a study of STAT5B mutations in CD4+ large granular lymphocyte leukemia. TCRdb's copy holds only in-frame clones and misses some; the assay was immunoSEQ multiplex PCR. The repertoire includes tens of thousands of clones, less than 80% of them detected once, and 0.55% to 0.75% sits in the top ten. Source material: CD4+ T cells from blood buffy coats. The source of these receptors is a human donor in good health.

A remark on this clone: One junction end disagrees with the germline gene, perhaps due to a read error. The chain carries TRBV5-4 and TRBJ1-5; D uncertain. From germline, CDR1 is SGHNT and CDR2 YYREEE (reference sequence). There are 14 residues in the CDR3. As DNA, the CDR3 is TGTGCCAGCAGCTTTTTCGGCAGCAGTCAGCCCCAGCATTTT. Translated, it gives CASSFFGSSQPQHF. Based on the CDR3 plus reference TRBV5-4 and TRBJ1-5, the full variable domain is ETGVTQSPTHLIKTRGQQVTLRCSSQSGHNTVSWYQQALGQGPQFIFQYYREEENGRGNFPPRFSGLQFPNYSSELNVNALELDDSALYLCASSFFGSSQPQHFGDGTRLSIL.

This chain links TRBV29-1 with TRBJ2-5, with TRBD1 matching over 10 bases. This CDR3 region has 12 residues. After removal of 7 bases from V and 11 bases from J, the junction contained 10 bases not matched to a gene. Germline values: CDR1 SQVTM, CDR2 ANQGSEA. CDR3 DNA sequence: TGCAGCGCCCGACAGGGGGCTGGAGAGCAGTACTTC. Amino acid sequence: CSARQGAGEQYF.

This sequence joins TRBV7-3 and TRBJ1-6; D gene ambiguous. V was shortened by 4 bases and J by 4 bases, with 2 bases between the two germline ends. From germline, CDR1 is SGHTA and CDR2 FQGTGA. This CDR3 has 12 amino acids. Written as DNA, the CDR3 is TGTGCCAGCAGCTCTTATAATTCACCCCTCCACTTT. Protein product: CASSSYNSPLHF. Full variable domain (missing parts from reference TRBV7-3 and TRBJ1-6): GAGVSQTPSNKVTEKGKYVELRCDPISGHTALYWYRQSLGQGPEFLIYFQGTGAADDSGLPNDRFFAVRPEGSVSTLKIQRTERGDSAVYLCASSSYNSPLHFGNGTRLTVT.

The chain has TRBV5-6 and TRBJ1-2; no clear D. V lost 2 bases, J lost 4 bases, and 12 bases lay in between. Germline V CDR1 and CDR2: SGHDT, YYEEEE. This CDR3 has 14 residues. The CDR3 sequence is CASSFTRILYGYTF. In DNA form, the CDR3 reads TGTGCCAGCAGCTTCACCCGGATCCTCTATGGCTACACCTTC.

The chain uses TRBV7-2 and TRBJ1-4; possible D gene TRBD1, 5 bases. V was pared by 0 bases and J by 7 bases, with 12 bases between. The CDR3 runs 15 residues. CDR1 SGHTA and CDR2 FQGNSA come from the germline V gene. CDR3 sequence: CASSLAWGFGEKLFF. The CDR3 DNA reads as TGTGCCAGCAGCTTAGCATGGGGCTTCGGTGAAAAACTGTTTTTT.

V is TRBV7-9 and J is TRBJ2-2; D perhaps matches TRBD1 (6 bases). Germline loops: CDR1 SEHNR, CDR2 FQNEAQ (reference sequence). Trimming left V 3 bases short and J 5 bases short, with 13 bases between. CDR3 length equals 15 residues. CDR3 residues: CASSFGQGPTGELFF. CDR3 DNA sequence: TGTGCCAGCAGCTTCGGCCAGGGGCCGACCGGGGAGCTGTTTTTT.

DNA for the CDR3: TGCGCCAGCAAACTAGCGGGGGCGAGAGATACGCAGTATTTT. This codes for CASKLAGARDTQYF. The rearrangement joins TRBV5-1 to TRBJ2-3, with 11 bases matching TRBD2. V lost 6 bases, J lost 5 bases, and 5 bases stayed unmatched. The CDR3 has 14 residues. Germline assignment: CDR1 SGHRS and CDR2 YFSETQ.

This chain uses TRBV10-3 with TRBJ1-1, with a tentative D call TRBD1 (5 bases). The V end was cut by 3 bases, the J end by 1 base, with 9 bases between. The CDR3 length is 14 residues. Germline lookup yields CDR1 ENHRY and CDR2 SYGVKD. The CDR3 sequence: CAISDRVGNTEAFF. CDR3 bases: TGTGCCATCAGTGACAGGGTGGGGAACACTGAAGCTTTCTTT.

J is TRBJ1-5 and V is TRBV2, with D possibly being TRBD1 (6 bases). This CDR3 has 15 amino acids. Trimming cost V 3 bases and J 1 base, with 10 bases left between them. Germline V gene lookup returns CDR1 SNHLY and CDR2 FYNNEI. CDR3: CASSDGQTSNQPQHF. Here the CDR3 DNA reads TGTGCCAGCAGTGACGGACAGACCAGCAATCAGCCCCAGCATTTT. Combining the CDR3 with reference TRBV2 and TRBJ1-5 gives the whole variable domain EPEVTQTPSHQVTQMGQEVILRCVPISNHLYFYWYRQILGQKVEFLVSFYNNEISEKSEIFDDQFSVERPDGSNFTLKIRSTKLEDSAMYFCASSDGQTSNQPQHFGDGTRLSIL.

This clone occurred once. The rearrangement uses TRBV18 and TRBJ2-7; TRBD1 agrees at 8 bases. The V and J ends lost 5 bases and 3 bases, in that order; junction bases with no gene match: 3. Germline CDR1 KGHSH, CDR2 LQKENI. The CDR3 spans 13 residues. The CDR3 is CASSSTGGYEQYF. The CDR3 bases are TGTGCCAGCTCATCCACAGGGGGCTACGAGCAGTACTTC. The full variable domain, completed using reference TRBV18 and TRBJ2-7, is NAGVMQNPRHLVRRRGQEARLRCSPMKGHSHVYWYRQLPEEGLKFMVYLQKENIIDESGMPKERFSAEFPKEGPSILRIQQVVRGDSAAYFCASSSTGGYEQYFGPGTRLTVT.

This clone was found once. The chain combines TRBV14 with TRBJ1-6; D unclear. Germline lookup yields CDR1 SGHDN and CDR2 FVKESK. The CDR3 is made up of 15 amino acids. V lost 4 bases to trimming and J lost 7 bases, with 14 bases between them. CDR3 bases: TGTGCCAGCAGCCGTACACCTCCCCCGAATTCACCCCTCCACTTT. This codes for CASSRTPPPNSPLHF.

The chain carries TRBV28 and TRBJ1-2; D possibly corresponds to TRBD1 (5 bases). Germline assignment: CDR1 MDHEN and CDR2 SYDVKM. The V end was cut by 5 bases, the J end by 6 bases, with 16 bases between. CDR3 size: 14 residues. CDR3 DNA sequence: TGTGCCAGCAGTGGTAGCGGGGCCGTTCATGGCTACACCTTC. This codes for CASSGSGAVHGYTF.

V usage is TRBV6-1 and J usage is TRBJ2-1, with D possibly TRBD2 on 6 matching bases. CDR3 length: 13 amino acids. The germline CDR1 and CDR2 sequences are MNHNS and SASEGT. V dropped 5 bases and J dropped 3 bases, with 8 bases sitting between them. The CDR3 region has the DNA TGTGCCAGCAGTCCGGGAGACTACAATGAGCAGTTCTTC. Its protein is CASSPGDYNEQFF.

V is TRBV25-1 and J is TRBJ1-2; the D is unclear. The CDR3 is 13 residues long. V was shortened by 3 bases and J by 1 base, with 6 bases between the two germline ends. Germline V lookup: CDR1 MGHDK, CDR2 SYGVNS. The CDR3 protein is CASSDSLNYGYTF. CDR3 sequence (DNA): TGTGCCAGCAGTGACTCTCTTAACTATGGCTACACCTTC.

The CDR3: CASSLAGDSLNTEAFF. CDR3 nucleotides: TGTGCCAGCAGCTTGGCCGGGGACAGCCTGAACACTGAAGCTTTCTTT. The chain uses TRBV5-8 and TRBJ1-1, with 7 bases identical to TRBD1. This CDR3 is built from 16 residues. V gave up 0 bases and J gave up 0 bases; unmatched junction bases: 5. The germline V gene has CDR1 SGHTS and CDR2 YDEGEE.

The CDR3: CASSTGTLLNTEAFF. Here the CDR3 DNA reads TGTGCCAGCAGCACCGGGACGCTTTTGAACACTGAAGCTTTCTTT. This sequence joins TRBV6-1 and TRBJ1-1; D possibly corresponds to TRBD1 (5 bases). Germline V gene sequence: CDR1 MNHNS, CDR2 SASEGT. The V end was cut by 6 bases, the J end by 0 bases, with 14 bases between. The CDR3 contains 15 residues.

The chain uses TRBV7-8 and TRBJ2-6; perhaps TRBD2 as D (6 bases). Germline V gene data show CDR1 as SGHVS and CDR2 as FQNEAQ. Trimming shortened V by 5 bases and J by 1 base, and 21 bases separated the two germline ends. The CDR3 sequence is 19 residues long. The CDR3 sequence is CASSRPAAGLSSGANVLTF. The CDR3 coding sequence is TGTGCCAGCAGCCGACCGGCGGCGGGGTTATCGTCTGGGGCCAACGTCCTGACTTTC.

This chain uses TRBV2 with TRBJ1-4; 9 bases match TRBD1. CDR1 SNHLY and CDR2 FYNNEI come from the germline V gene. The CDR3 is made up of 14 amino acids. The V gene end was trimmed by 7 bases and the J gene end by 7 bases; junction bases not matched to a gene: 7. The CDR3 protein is CASKRETGGEKLFF. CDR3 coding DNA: TGTGCCAGCAAAAGAGAGACAGGGGGTGAAAAACTGTTTTTT.

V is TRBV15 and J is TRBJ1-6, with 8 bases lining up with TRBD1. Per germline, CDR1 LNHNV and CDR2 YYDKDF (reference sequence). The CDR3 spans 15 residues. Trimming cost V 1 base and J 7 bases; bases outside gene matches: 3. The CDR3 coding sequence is TGTGCCACCAGCAGAGTCAGGGGGCAGAATTCACCCCTCCACTTT. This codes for CATSRVRGQNSPLHF.

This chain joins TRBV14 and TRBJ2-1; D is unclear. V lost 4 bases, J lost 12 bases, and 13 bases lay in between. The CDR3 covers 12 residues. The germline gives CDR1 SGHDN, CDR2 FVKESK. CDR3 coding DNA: TGTGCCAGCAGCCTCGGCGGCGTGCGGCAGTTCTTC. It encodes CASSLGGVRQFF.

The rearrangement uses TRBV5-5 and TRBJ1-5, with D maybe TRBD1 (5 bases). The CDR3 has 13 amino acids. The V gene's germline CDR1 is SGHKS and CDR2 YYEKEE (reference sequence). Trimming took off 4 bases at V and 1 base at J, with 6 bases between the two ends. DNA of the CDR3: TGTGCCAGCAGCCGGGACAGCAATCAGCCCCAGCATTTT. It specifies CASSRDSNQPQHF.

CDR3 DNA sequence: TGTGCCAGCAGTCCAGGCGGGACTAGCGGAGACAATGAGCAGTTCTTC. Protein sequence: CASSPGGTSGDNEQFF. V and J are TRBV5-4 and TRBJ2-1, with 11 nucleotides matching TRBD2. V was pared by 5 bases and J by 5 bases, with 9 bases of the junction left unmatched. This CDR3 contains 16 residues. Germline V gene sequence: CDR1 SGHNT, CDR2 YYREEE (reference sequence). The full variable domain, its missing parts supplied by reference TRBV5-4 and TRBJ2-1, is ETGVTQSPTHLIKTRGQQVTLRCSSQSGHNTVSWYQQALGQGPQFIFQYYREEENGRGNFPPRFSGLQFPNYSSELNVNALELDDSALYLCASSPGGTSGDNEQFFGPGTRLTVL.

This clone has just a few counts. The CDR3, as DNA: TGTGCCAGCAGCAATAGACCAAATCAGCCCCAGCATTTT. Amino acids: CASSNRPNQPQHF. The V and J genes are TRBV2 and TRBJ1-5; D remains unclear. The CDR3 runs to 13 residues. Per the germline V gene, CDR1 is SNHLY and CDR2 is FYNNEI. Trimming stripped 6 bases from V and 4 bases from J, with 10 bases between.

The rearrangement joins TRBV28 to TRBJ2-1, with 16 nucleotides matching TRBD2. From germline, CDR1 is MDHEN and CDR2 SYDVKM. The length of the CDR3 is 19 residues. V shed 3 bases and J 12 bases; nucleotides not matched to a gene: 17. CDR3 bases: TGTGCCAGCAGTTTGTTTCCGGGGACTAGCGGGGGGGCGGTGTCTGGGCAGTTCTTC. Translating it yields CASSLFPGTSGGAVSGQFF.

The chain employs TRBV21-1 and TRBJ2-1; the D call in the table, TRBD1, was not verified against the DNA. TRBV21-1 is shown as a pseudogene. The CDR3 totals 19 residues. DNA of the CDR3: TGTGCCAGCAGCAATGGGTACAGGGCCGACAGGTTCTCCTACAATGAGCAGTTCTTC. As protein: CASSNGYRADRFSYNEQFF.

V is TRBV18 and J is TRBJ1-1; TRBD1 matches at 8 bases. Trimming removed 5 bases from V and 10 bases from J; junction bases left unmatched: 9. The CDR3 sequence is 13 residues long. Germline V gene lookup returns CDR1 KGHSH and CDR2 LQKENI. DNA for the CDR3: TGTGCCAGCTCAACCGGACAGGGTTATAGAGCTTTCTTT. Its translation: CASSTGQGYRAFF.